These T cell receptor beta chains were read from a single sample in a study of blood T cells in healthy people across ages. TCRdb passed the 5' RACE reads through MiXCR, listing each CDR3 protein once. The sample holds some 700,000 distinct CDR3 sequences, approximately 22% seen once. The specimen sequenced was blood. These receptors all come from a man between 65 and 80 years old in good health. CDR3s leave out the opening cysteine and the closing phenylalanine or tryptophan. The D gene is left open where the match is weak.

TRBV5-4,TRBJ1-2,-,ASSLDRRSYGYT
TRBV27,TRBJ2-1,-,ASSFGVSYNEQF
TRBV6-2/TRBV6-3,TRBJ2-3,TRBD2,ASSYGLADSTDTQY
TRBV2,TRBJ2-7,TRBD2,ASSRLAGVLSYEQY
TRBV12-3/TRBV12-4,-,-,ASSSNGPHWSQY
TRBV9,TRBJ1-4,TRBD1,ASSPMGQGFEKLF
TRBV5-4,TRBJ2-3,-,ASSRPLAADTQY
TRBV20-1,TRBJ2-5,TRBD2,SAQRTSGSLQETQY
TRBV20-1,TRBJ1-5,-,SAREGHTDQPQH
TRBV14,TRBJ1-3,TRBD1,ASSQQGQRPSGNTIY
TRBV11-2,TRBJ1-1,-,ASSLDAHTEAF